A single sample is the source of the 29 T cell receptor beta chains below, sequenced in a study of blood T cell repertoires in COVID-19. Clones were read by immunoSEQ multiplex PCR, and TCRdb kept only the in-frame ones, dropping some. Among hundreds of thousands of clones listed, roughly nine tenths were seen once. Sequencing was done on a sample of PBMCs or T cells enriched from blood (not recorded which). These receptors all stem from a woman aged 25 to 39 who had recovered from COVID-19.

The chain couples TRBV27 to TRBJ2-1; TRBD2 is a possible D gene (5 bases). CDR1 MNHEY and CDR2 SMNVEV come from the germline V gene (reference sequence). V was pared by 2 bases and J by 9 bases, with 14 bases between. This CDR3 is 14 amino acids long. The CDR3 reads CASSLATSIGEQFF. In nucleotides, the CDR3 is TGTGCCAGCAGTTTAGCCACTAGTATTGGTGAGCAGTTCTTC.

DNA of the CDR3: TGTGCCAGCACTAGGGTCGAGGGAAAAGAGCAGTACTTC. This encodes CASTRVEGKEQYF. The chain recombines TRBV2 with TRBJ2-7, with TRBD2 as a possible D gene (5 bases). The germline V gene encodes CDR1 SNHLY and CDR2 FYNNEI. This CDR3 contains 13 residues. Trimming stripped 7 bases from V and 7 bases from J, with 17 bases between.

This clone was counted a single time. The chain is built from TRBV4-2 and TRBJ1-1; no clear D. The CDR3 sequence is 14 residues long. Germline CDR1 reads LGHNA; CDR2 reads YNFKEQ. V dropped 2 bases and J dropped 1 base, with 8 bases sitting between them. CDR3 sequence reads: CASSQLTENTEAFF. Here the CDR3 DNA reads TGTGCCAGCAGCCAACTTACAGAGAACACTGAAGCTTTCTTT.

This chain joins TRBV7-2 and TRBJ2-5; 9 bases agree with TRBD1. Germline values: CDR1 SGHTA, CDR2 FQGNSA. Trimming at V came to 1 base and at J to 3 bases, leaving 6 bases not matched to a gene. The CDR3 runs 16 residues. The CDR3 DNA reads as TGTGCCAGCAGCTTAGTCGGGACAGGGATAAAAGAGACCCAGTACTTC. Translating it yields CASSLVGTGIKETQYF. Drawing the rest from reference TRBV7-2 and TRBJ2-5, the complete variable domain is GAGVSQSPSNKVTEKGKDVELRCDPISGHTALYWYRQSLGQGLEFLIYFQGNSAPDKSGLPSDRFSAERTGGSVSTLTIQRTQQEDSAVYLCASSLVGTGIKETQYFGPGTRLLVL.

The CDR3 region has the DNA TGTGCCAGCAGCTTATGGGGAACAGGGGGCAACTACGAGCAGTACTTC. As protein: CASSLWGTGGNYEQYF. The rearrangement joins TRBV7-2 to TRBJ2-7, with 9 bases identical to TRBD1. J was trimmed by 3 bases and V by 2 bases; bases with no gene match: 8. Looked up from germline, CDR1 is SGHTA and CDR2 is FQGNSA. The CDR3 covers 16 residues.

This clone was counted only a few times. The V call is TRBV6-2 or TRBV6-3, the J call TRBJ2-1; 13 nucleotides match TRBD2. Trimming removed 5 bases from V and 8 bases from J; junction bases left unmatched: 6. The CDR3 is 15 amino acids. Germline V gives CDR1 MNHEY, CDR2 SVGEGT. The CDR3 DNA reads TGTGCCAGCAGTCGGACTAGCGGGAGTGAAGATGAGCAGTTCTTC. This translates into CASSRTSGSEDEQFF.

V is TRBV2 and J is TRBJ2-1, with a possible D match to TRBD2 (5 bases). The V end lost 6 bases, the J end lost 0 bases, and 18 bases lay between the germline ends. The CDR3 is made up of 17 amino acids. Germline V lookup: CDR1 SNHLY, CDR2 FYNNEI. The CDR3 region has the DNA TGTGCCAGCAGCTTCAAGTCTAGCTCCGACTCCTACAATGAGCAGTTCTTC. It is translated as CASSFKSSSDSYNEQFF.

The V and J genes are TRBV4-1 and TRBJ2-5; 8 bases are shared with TRBD2. Germline V CDR1 and CDR2: MGHRA, YSYEKL. V was pared by 4 bases and J by 1 base, with 8 bases of the junction left unmatched. The length of the CDR3 is 16 residues. The CDR3 here is CASSPTIAGPQETQYF. DNA of the CDR3: TGCGCCAGCAGCCCTACTATAGCGGGGCCCCAAGAGACCCAGTACTTC.

This chain connects TRBV4-3 to TRBJ1-1; D gene ambiguous. V was trimmed by 4 bases and J by 4 bases, leaving 16 bases between them. CDR3 size: 15 residues. Germline lookup yields CDR1 LGHNA and CDR2 YSLEER. CDR3 coding DNA: TGCGCCAGCAGCCGGGAAGGAGGGAGTCGCACTGAAGCTTTCTTT. Protein sequence: CASSREGGSRTEAFF.

The CDR3 region has the DNA TGTGCCAGCAGCCCCTTTCCAGGCACAGATACGCAGTATTTT. As protein: CASSPFPGTDTQYF. V gene TRBV7-3 combines with J gene TRBJ2-3; no clear D gene. Per the germline V gene, CDR1 is SGHTA and CDR2 is FQGTGA. The CDR3 length is 14 residues. Trimming cost V 5 bases and J 1 base, with 10 bases left between them.

J is TRBJ2-3 and V is TRBV7-2; possible D gene TRBD2, 5 bases. The V gene lost 4 bases and the J gene lost 14 bases, with 19 bases spanning the gap. CDR1 and CDR2 (germline): SGHTA, FQGNSA. The CDR3 extends over 13 amino acids. CDR3 sequence: CASSSHTSDRGYF. DNA of the CDR3: TGTGCCAGCAGCTCCCATACTTCGGATCGGGGGTATTTT. The whole variable domain, filled in from reference TRBV7-2 and TRBJ2-3, reads GAGVSQSPSNKVTEKGKDVELRCDPISGHTALYWYRQSLGQGLEFLIYFQGNSAPDKSGLPSDRFSAERTGGSVSTLTIQRTQQEDSAVYLCASSSHTSDRGYFGPGTRLTVL.

The chain has TRBV5-1 and TRBJ2-7, with 13 bases lining up with TRBD2. V trimming: 4 bases; J trimming: 0 bases; junction bases outside the gene matches: 7. The CDR3 is made up of 17 amino acids. From germline, CDR1 is SGHRS and CDR2 YFSETQ. CDR3 amino acids: CASSRGTSGARSYEQYF. The CDR3 DNA follows: TGCGCCAGCAGCCGCGGGACTAGCGGGGCCCGCTCCTACGAGCAGTACTTC.

CDR3 sequence reads: CASSSRGELNTEAFF. DNA for the CDR3: TGTGCCAGCAGCTCCAGGGGGGAGTTGAACACTGAAGCTTTCTTT. V gene TRBV7-9 combines with J gene TRBJ1-1; TRBD1 matches at 7 bases. The germline gives CDR1 SEHNR, CDR2 FQNEAQ (reference sequence). The CDR3 totals 15 residues. The V and J ends lost 4 bases and 0 bases, in that order; junction bases with no gene match: 5.

This rearrangement joins TRBV5-5 to TRBJ1-6; D is unclear. CDR3 length equals 17 residues. Trimming removed 0 bases at V and 7 bases at J, with 17 bases between. Germline V lookup: CDR1 SGHKS, CDR2 YYEKEE (reference sequence). CDR3 protein: CASSLGDGLRTNSPLHF. CDR3 DNA: TGTGCCAGCAGCTTGGGGGATGGACTGAGGACCAATTCACCCCTCCACTTT.

This rearrangement joins TRBV7-5 to TRBJ1-3. TRBV7-5 has pseudogene status. The CDR3 extends over 17 amino acids. This CDR3 is CARSLTTHAGGGNTIYF. The CDR3 bases are TGTGCCAGAAGCTTAACTACGCATGCGGGAGGTGGAAACACCATATATTTT.

The genes are TRBV12-5 and TRBJ2-5; D call uncertain. This CDR3 spans 12 amino acids. The V and J ends lost 5 bases and 5 bases respectively, with 9 bases between them. CDR1 is LGHNT and CDR2 is FRNRAP in the germline V gene. The CDR3 coding sequence is TGTGCTAGTGGTAACCCGGGTGAGACCCAGTACTTC. Translating it yields CASGNPGETQYF.

This chain's CDR3 is CASSQVFQGPNTGELFF. The DNA of the CDR3 is TGTGCCAGCAGCCAAGTTTTCCAGGGGCCAAACACCGGGGAGCTGTTTTTT. The rearrangement links TRBV3-1 (or the pseudogene TRBV3-2) to TRBJ2-2, with D possibly being TRBD1 (6 bases). The ends were cut back, 1 base at V and 2 bases at J, with 14 bases in the middle. From germline, CDR1 is LGHDT and CDR2 YNNKEL (reference sequence). The CDR3 sequence is 17 residues long.

V is TRBV29-1 and J is TRBJ1-2; D ambiguous. The germline gives CDR1 SQVTM, CDR2 ANQGSEA. This CDR3 spans 15 amino acids. The V end lost 1 base, the J end lost 0 bases, and 12 bases lay between the germline ends. The CDR3 sequence is CSVEVRAGTNYGYTF. The DNA for the CDR3 is TGCAGCGTTGAAGTGAGGGCGGGAACTAACTATGGCTACACCTTC.

The chain joins TRBV3-1 (or the pseudogene TRBV3-2) to TRBJ2-1, with TRBD2 matching 7 bases. Looked up from germline, CDR1 is LGHDT and CDR2 is YNNKEL (reference sequence). Trimming took 3 bases from V and 2 from J; bases not matched to a gene: 10. This CDR3 contains 17 residues. CDR3 loop: CASSHLLGGLAYNEQFF. DNA of the CDR3: TGTGCCAGCAGCCACCTCCTCGGAGGACTAGCCTACAATGAGCAGTTCTTC.

The rearrangement links TRBV15 to TRBJ2-7; possible D gene TRBD1, 5 bases. Per germline, CDR1 LNHNV and CDR2 YYDKDF (reference sequence). Trimming cost V 3 bases and J 6 bases, with 18 bases left between them. The CDR3 length is 15 residues. CDR3 amino acids: CATSSLGAGPREQYF. The DNA of the CDR3 is TGTGCCACCAGCAGTCTCGGAGCAGGGCCCCGCGAGCAGTACTTC.

This clone was found a few times. DNA of the CDR3: TGTGCCAGCAGTTCGGGACAGGGGACGCAGAACTATGGCTACACCTTC. Protein product: CASSSGQGTQNYGYTF. V is TRBV28 and J is TRBJ1-2; 10 nucleotides line up with TRBD1. This CDR3 is 16 amino acids long. Trimming took 4 bases from V and 2 from J; bases not matched to a gene: 7. Germline CDR1 MDHEN, CDR2 SYDVKM.

The chain has TRBV6-5 and TRBJ1-5; D gene ambiguous. Trimming took 7 bases from V and 5 from J, leaving 18 bases between them. Germline loops: CDR1 MNHEY, CDR2 SVGAGI. The CDR3 covers 15 residues. This CDR3 reads CASTTRGGYDQPQHF. The CDR3 bases are TGTGCCAGCACCACTCGGGGAGGGTACGATCAGCCCCAGCATTTT.

The J gene is TRBJ2-1, the V gene TRBV12-5, with 10 bases identical to TRBD2. The CDR3 contains 16 residues. Germline trimming cut 1 base from V and 7 bases from J; bases unmatched to any gene: 7. Germline V lookup: CDR1 LGHNT, CDR2 FRNRAP. This CDR3 is CASGLGLAGVLNEQFF. The CDR3 coding sequence is TGTGCTAGTGGTTTGGGGCTAGCGGGAGTGTTGAATGAGCAGTTCTTC. Complete variable domain (other parts from reference TRBV12-5 and TRBJ2-1): DARVTQTPRHKVTEMGQEVTMRCQPILGHNTVFWYRQTMMQGLELLAYFRNRAPLDDSGMPKDRFSAEMPDATLATLKIQPSEPRDSAVYFCASGLGLAGVLNEQFFGPGTRLTVL.

The CDR3 here is CASSSRTSGYDEQFF. The CDR3 nucleotides read TGTGCCAGCAGCTCAAGGACTAGCGGGTACGATGAGCAGTTCTTC. The gene calls are TRBV11-3 and TRBJ2-1; TRBD2 agrees at 11 bases. V shed 4 bases and J 8 bases; nucleotides not matched to a gene: 7. This CDR3 is built from 15 residues. The germline CDR1 and CDR2 sequences are SGHNT and YENEEA. Supplemented by reference TRBV11-3 and TRBJ2-1, the full variable domain reads EAGVVQSPRYKIIEKKQPVAFWCNPISGHNTLYWYLQNLGQGPELLIRYENEEAVDDSQLPKDRFSAERLKGVDSTLKIQPAELGDSAVYLCASSSRTSGYDEQFFGPGTRLTVL.

CDR3 bases: TGTGCCAGCAGTTATTTGGAATCCCAGGGGGTTGATCAGCCCCAGCATTTT. It is translated as CASSYLESQGVDQPQHF. The V and J genes are TRBV28 and TRBJ1-5, with TRBD1 matching over 7 bases. V gave up 4 bases and J gave up 5 bases; unmatched junction bases: 14. The CDR3 sequence is 17 residues long. Per the germline V gene, CDR1 is MDHEN and CDR2 is SYDVKM.

The V gene is TRBV18, the J gene TRBJ1-5; TRBD1 matches at 9 bases. V dropped 1 base and J dropped 1; count of bases not matched to a gene: 2. Germline V gene data show CDR1 as KGHSH and CDR2 as LQKENI. This CDR3 region has 16 residues. The CDR3 loop is CASSPLQGASNQPQHF. The CDR3 DNA is TGTGCCAGCTCACCACTACAGGGGGCCAGCAATCAGCCCCAGCATTTT.

V and J are TRBV28 and TRBJ2-3; 7 bases align to TRBD2. The V gene end was trimmed by 3 bases and the J gene end by 0 bases; junction bases not matched to a gene: 9. Germline-derived CDR1 and CDR2 are MDHEN and SYDVKM. The CDR3 spans 17 residues. The CDR3, as DNA: TGTGCCAGCAGTTTCTTGTTTGCGGGAGATAGCACAGATACGCAGTATTTT. Its protein product is CASSFLFAGDSTDTQYF. The variable domain in full, completed from reference TRBV28 and TRBJ2-3, reads DVKVTQSSRYLVKRTGEKVFLECVQDMDHENMFWYRQDPGLGLRLIYFSYDVKMKEKGDIPEGYSVSREKKERFSLILESASTNQTSMYLCASSFLFAGDSTDTQYFGPGTRLTVL.

This sequence joins TRBV19 and TRBJ1-2, with a tentative D call TRBD1 (6 bases). CDR1 LNHDA and CDR2 SQIVND come from the germline V gene (reference sequence). Trimming pared 10 bases from V and 2 bases from J, leaving 17 bases between. The CDR3 spans 14 residues. CDR3: CATRRDNLNYGYTF. CDR3 bases: TGTGCCACCAGAAGGGACAACCTGAACTATGGCTACACCTTC. Combining the CDR3 with reference TRBV19 and TRBJ1-2 gives the whole variable domain DGGITQSPKYLFRKEGQNVTLSCEQNLNHDAMYWYRQDPGQGLRLIYYSQIVNDFQKGDIAEGYSVSREKKESFPLTVTSAQKNPTAFYLCATRRDNLNYGYTFGSGTRLTVV.

The chain couples TRBV10-1 to TRBJ2-2; 14 bases are shared with TRBD2. The trim removed 6 bases at V and 5 bases at J, leaving 5 bases unmatched. Per the germline V gene, CDR1 is WNHNN and CDR2 is SYGVQD (reference sequence). This CDR3 is built from 16 residues. CDR3 DNA sequence: TGCGCCAGCAGCGGGACTAGCGGGAGTAGAACCGGGGAGCTGTTTTTT. Protein product: CASSGTSGSRTGELFF.